This entry lists 27 T cell receptor beta chains sequenced from one sample in a study of cytomegalovirus exposure and HLA in healthy donors. With 60 Vbeta and 13 Jbeta primers, the PCR was carried out. Using immunoSEQ multiplex PCR, the repertoire was profiled, and TCRdb retains in-frame clones only, with some absent. The sample has 120,000 or so clones, 15% seen once. Sequencing was done on a sample of PBMCs. The receptors shown here come from a woman between 18 and 30 years old in good health and CMV-seronegative.

The J gene is TRBJ2-7, the V gene TRBV5-1, with 7 bases that match TRBD1. Germline V gives CDR1 SGHRS, CDR2 YFSETQ. V lost 4 bases to trimming and J lost 6 bases; unmatched junction nucleotides: 10. CDR3 length: 14 residues. The CDR3 DNA is TGCGCCAGCAGCCCTTTACAGGGGACCGGCGAGCAGTACTTC. Amino acids: CASSPLQGTGEQYF.

The chain is built from TRBV10-2 and TRBJ1-2; 10 positions match TRBD1. The junction had 8 bases not matched to a gene; V was cut back by 2 bases and J by 8 bases. Germline CDR1 WSHSY, CDR2 SAAADI. CDR3 length: 15 amino acids. The CDR3 loop reads CASSETRQGAQGYTF. In DNA form, the CDR3 reads TGCGCCAGCAGTGAGACCCGACAGGGGGCCCAAGGCTACACCTTC.

V gene TRBV2 combines with J gene TRBJ1-3; D remains unclear. CDR1 SNHLY and CDR2 FYNNEI come from the germline V gene. CDR3 length: 12 amino acids. Trimming pared 7 bases from V and 4 bases from J, leaving 8 bases between. The DNA of the CDR3 is TGTGCCAGCACCGGGTCCGGAAACACCATATATTTT. Translating it yields CASTGSGNTIYF.

This clone was counted a few times. The chain couples TRBV6-5 to TRBJ1-1; D is possibly TRBD1 (6 bases). This CDR3 spans 13 amino acids. Deletions cut 0 bases from V and 7 bases from J, with 9 bases between. Germline V gives CDR1 MNHEY, CDR2 SVGAGI. The CDR3 sequence: CASSYSWGREAFF. Written as DNA, the CDR3 is TGTGCCAGCAGTTACTCTTGGGGGCGTGAAGCTTTCTTT.

This chain uses TRBV28 with TRBJ2-5; 11 nucleotides line up with TRBD2. V lost 7 bases to trimming and J lost 5 bases; unmatched junction nucleotides: 15. Germline V gene sequence: CDR1 MDHEN, CDR2 SYDVKM. The CDR3 is made up of 17 amino acids. The chain's CDR3 is CASTPGSSGGYVETQYF. CDR3 DNA sequence: TGTGCCAGCACCCCGGGATCTAGCGGGGGGTACGTGGAGACCCAGTACTTC.

The gene calls are TRBV6-5 and TRBJ2-5; tentatively, D is TRBD2 (5 bases). The CDR3 runs to 14 residues. CDR1 and CDR2 (germline): MNHEY, SVGAGI. V was pared by 5 bases and J by 5 bases, with 15 bases between. The CDR3 DNA is TGTGCCAGCAGTCCACGAACTAGTAGGGAGACCCAGTACTTC. This sequence encodes CASSPRTSRETQYF.

V gene TRBV11-2 combines with J gene TRBJ2-5, with 10 bases that match TRBD2. The ends lost 5 bases at V and 5 bases at J; junction bases unmatched: 17. This CDR3 region has 18 residues. Germline-derived CDR1 and CDR2 are SGHAT and FQNNGV. This CDR3 reads CASSLDLLLAGEGETQYF. CDR3 nucleotide sequence: TGTGCCAGCAGCCTCGATCTCCTCCTAGCGGGAGAGGGCGAGACCCAGTACTTC.

The chain combines TRBV2 with TRBJ1-4; D may be TRBD1 (6 bases). This CDR3 comprises 14 residues. Germline CDR1 and CDR2: SNHLY and FYNNEI. Deletions cut 8 bases from V and 5 bases from J, with 15 bases between. CDR3 sequence: CASGVTGRNEKLFF. CDR3 nucleotides: TGTGCCAGCGGCGTGACAGGTCGGAATGAAAAACTGTTTTTT.

This clone has a handful of counts. The rearrangement joins TRBV9 to TRBJ1-2; D is ambiguous. V lost 4 bases and J lost 2, with 12 bases in between. The CDR3 has 14 amino acids. The germline V gene encodes CDR1 SGDLS and CDR2 YYNGEE. DNA of the CDR3: TGTGCCAGCAGCCCCCCCATGGCCAACTATGGCTACACCTTC. It yields the protein CASSPPMANYGYTF.

This clone was observed once. The V and J genes are TRBV28 and TRBJ2-2, with 7 bases identical to TRBD1. The CDR3 length is 14 residues. V shed 6 bases and J 5 bases; nucleotides not matched to a gene: 6. Germline values: CDR1 MDHEN, CDR2 SYDVKM. CDR3 nucleotide sequence: TGTGCCAGCAGCCGGGACAGAGTGACCGGGGAGCTGTTTTTT. Protein product: CASSRDRVTGELFF.

This chain joins TRBV5-1 and TRBJ1-4, with D uncertain. V was cut by 0 bases and J by 7 bases, with 19 bases left in between. The CDR3 totals 17 residues. Germline assignment: CDR1 SGHRS and CDR2 YFSETQ. CDR3 region: CASSLGVRGPVGEKLFF. CDR3 bases: TGCGCCAGCAGCTTGGGAGTGCGGGGTCCAGTAGGTGAAAAACTGTTTTTT.

This clone was seen more than once but under ten times. The rearrangement links TRBV6-1 to TRBJ1-6; unclear D gene. Deletions cut 2 bases from V and 7 bases from J, with 15 bases between. The CDR3 extends over 16 amino acids. Germline lookup yields CDR1 MNHNS and CDR2 SASEGT. CDR3 bases: TGTGCCAGCAGTGAACTTCCTGGCGGGCGGAATTCACCCCTCCACTTT. It is translated as CASSELPGGRNSPLHF.

The chain couples TRBV7-2 to TRBJ2-1; TRBD1 matches 7 bases. Germline CDR1 SGHTA, CDR2 FQGNSA. The CDR3 is 12 residues long. V shed 5 bases and J 9 bases; nucleotides not matched to a gene: 4. CDR3 sequence (DNA): TGTGCCAGCAGCATGACAGGGCTTGAGCAGTTCTTC. Translating it yields CASSMTGLEQFF.

The gene calls are TRBV28 and TRBJ2-3; 7 positions agree with TRBD1. CDR1 and CDR2 from the germline V gene are MDHEN and SYDVKM. The CDR3 contains 20 residues. J gave up 10 bases and V 2 bases, and 27 bases lay outside the gene matches. CDR3 nucleotides: TGTGCCAGCAGTTTAGGGCGTAAACCTACGAGATCCTGGGTTACAGGGGCGCAGTATTTT. Translated, it gives CASSLGRKPTRSWVTGAQYF. Filled out from reference TRBV28 and TRBJ2-3, the complete variable domain reads DVKVTQSSRYLVKRTGEKVFLECVQDMDHENMFWYRQDPGLGLRLIYFSYDVKMKEKGDIPEGYSVSREKKERFSLILESASTNQTSMYLCASSLGRKPTRSWVTGAQYFGPGTRLTVL.

This rearrangement joins TRBV7-9 to TRBJ2-1, with TRBD2 matching over 7 bases. The CDR3 consists of 16 residues. Germline CDR1 and CDR2: SEHNR and FQNEAQ (reference sequence). V gave up 6 bases and J gave up 4 bases; unmatched junction bases: 12. The DNA of the CDR3 is TGTGCCAGCAGTTGGGAGGGGCGGGAGCTATACAATGAGCAGTTCTTC. Protein: CASSWEGRELYNEQFF. Variable domain in full (rest from reference TRBV7-9 and TRBJ2-1): DTGVSQNPRHKITKRGQNVTFRCDPISEHNRLYWYRQTLGQGPEFLTYFQNEAQLEKSRLLSDRFSAERPKGSFSTLEIQRTEQGDSAMYLCASSWEGRELYNEQFFGPGTRLTVL.

This clone has a handful of counts. The J gene is TRBJ1-2, the V gene TRBV28; D is unclear. Germline assignment: CDR1 MDHEN and CDR2 SYDVKM. The CDR3 covers 14 residues. V was cut by 1 base and J by 2 bases, with 8 bases left in between. CDR3 in amino acids: CASSLLRENYGYTF. CDR3 in DNA: TGTGCCAGCAGTTTATTGAGGGAAAACTATGGCTACACCTTC.

This sequence joins TRBV2 and TRBJ2-7; TRBD2 matches at 8 bases. The CDR3 is 14 residues long. Germline V gene sequence: CDR1 SNHLY, CDR2 FYNNEI. Trimming took 6 bases from V and 4 from J; bases not matched to a gene: 8. CDR3 loop: CASRIDGGGYEQYF. DNA for the CDR3: TGTGCCAGCAGGATTGACGGGGGGGGATACGAGCAGTACTTC.

CDR3 DNA: TGTGCCAGTAGTATGATGCTAGTAGGCTACAATGAGCAGTTCTTC. Protein product: CASSMMLVGYNEQFF. The rearrangement uses TRBV19 and TRBJ2-1; the D is unclear. This CDR3 has 15 residues. Between the trimmed V and J ends, which lost 3 bases and 3 bases, there was a span of 12 bases. From germline, CDR1 is LNHDA and CDR2 SQIVND (reference sequence).

A few counts support this clone. The chain links TRBV5-4 to TRBJ2-2; D remains unclear. The V end was cut by 0 bases, the J end by 2 bases, with 8 bases between. Germline assignment: CDR1 SGHNT and CDR2 YYREEE (reference sequence). There are 15 residues in the CDR3. This chain's CDR3 is CASSLGLPNTGELFF. The CDR3 region has the DNA TGTGCCAGCAGCTTGGGACTTCCCAACACCGGGGAGCTGTTTTTT.

This clone was counted only a few times. This rearrangement joins TRBV11-1 to TRBJ2-5; the match to TRBD2 covers 8 bases. V trimming: 4 bases; J trimming: 5 bases; junction bases outside the gene matches: 3. This CDR3 spans 13 amino acids. Germline values: CDR1 SGHAT, CDR2 FQDESV (reference sequence). CDR3 nucleotide sequence: TGTGCCAGCAGCTCGGGACTAGGGGAGACCCAGTACTTC. Translating gives CASSSGLGETQYF.

By its share, this clone is medium-sized (0.01 to 0.1%). The chain has TRBV7-8 and TRBJ1-5; TRBD1 aligns across 10 bases. Germline values: CDR1 SGHVS, CDR2 FQNEAQ. The CDR3 has 15 amino acids. Germline trimming cut 0 bases from V and 7 bases from J; bases unmatched to any gene: 3. DNA of the CDR3: TGTGCCAGCAGCTTAGCCGGACAGGGGGTACAGCCCCAGCATTTT. Its protein is CASSLAGQGVQPQHF. Full variable domain (rest looked up from reference TRBV7-8 and TRBJ1-5): GAGVSQSPRYKVAKRGQDVALRCDPISGHVSLFWYQQALGQGPEFLTYFQNEAQLDKSGLPSDRFFAERPEGSVSTLKIQRTQQEDSAVYLCASSLAGQGVQPQHFGDGTRLSIL.

This chain connects TRBV5-6 to TRBJ1-4; D not certain. V lost 4 bases, J lost 8 bases, and 12 bases lay in between. Germline CDR1 SGHDT, CDR2 YYEEEE. This CDR3 has 13 residues. The CDR3 DNA reads as TGTGCCAGCAGCCCGATAGTGGGCGAAAAACTGTTTTTT. It encodes CASSPIVGEKLFF.

The chain couples TRBV30 to TRBJ2-6; 9 bases are shared with TRBD1. Germline values: CDR1 GTSNPN, CDR2 SVGIG (reference sequence). V trimming: 2 bases; J trimming: 0 bases; junction bases outside the gene matches: 11. The CDR3 is 19 residues long. The DNA of the CDR3 is TGTGCCTGGAGTACAGGGGGCCCTGGTTCGTACTCTGGGGCCAACGTCCTGACTTTC. Protein: CAWSTGGPGSYSGANVLTF.

The chain combines TRBV5-5 with TRBJ2-2; no clear D. Germline assignment: CDR1 SGHKS and CDR2 YYEKEE (reference sequence). The CDR3 extends over 15 amino acids. V shed 0 bases and J shed 2 bases, with 8 bases lying between them. CDR3 nucleotide sequence: TGTGCCAGCAGCTTGGTCCCAGTAAACACCGGGGAGCTGTTTTTT. Its translation is CASSLVPVNTGELFF.

The rearrangement uses TRBV25-1 and TRBJ2-2, with D possibly being TRBD1 (6 bases). Germline values: CDR1 MGHDK, CDR2 SYGVNS. The CDR3 has 15 amino acids. The V gene lost 6 bases and the J gene lost 5 bases, with 16 bases spanning the gap. The CDR3 loop reads CASSNLGGETGELFF. The CDR3 DNA is TGTGCCAGCAGCAACCTAGGGGGTGAGACCGGGGAGCTGTTTTTT.

The chain has TRBV6-6 and TRBJ2-7, with a tentative D call TRBD1 (5 bases). This CDR3 contains 16 residues. V dropped 2 bases and J dropped 5 bases, with 19 bases sitting between them. Germline loops: CDR1 MNHNY, CDR2 SVGAGI (reference sequence). As DNA, the CDR3 is TGTGCCAGCAGTTACGGGTCCGGGCAGGGCAGTGACGAGCAGTACTTC. It translates to CASSYGSGQGSDEQYF.

The chain uses TRBV18 and TRBJ2-1, with 8 positions matching TRBD2. Germline V CDR1 and CDR2: KGHSH, LQKENI. This CDR3 has 16 residues. Trimming took 2 bases from V and 0 from J; bases not matched to a gene: 3. CDR3 sequence reads: CASSPVREVSYNEQFF. Here the CDR3 DNA reads TGTGCCAGCTCACCAGTGCGGGAGGTCTCCTACAATGAGCAGTTCTTC.